This is a list of T cell receptor beta chains from one sample in a study of cytomegalovirus exposure and HLA in healthy donors. The repertoire was sequenced with immunoSEQ multiplex PCR; TCRdb's copy has only in-frame clones and lacks some. The sample includes some 110,000 clones. The sequencing input was PBMCs. The receptors were gathered from a man aged 25-45 years in good health and CMV-seronegative. Both conserved end residues are part of each CDR3. The D gene is left open where the match is weak.

cdr3_nt cdr3_aa j_call v_call d_call
TGCGCCAGCAGCACCGTGGGCGGGCTAGCGGCAGATACGCAGTATTTT CASSTVGGLAADTQYF TRBJ2-3 TRBV5-1 TRBD2
TGTGCCACCAGCAGAGGTCTCGGGGCGGGGAATCAGCCCCAGCATTTT CATSRGLGAGNQPQHF TRBJ1-5 TRBV15 -
TGTGCCAGCAGCTCAATGCTTGGCGGCTACAATGAGCAGTTCTTC CASSSMLGGYNEQFF TRBJ2-1 TRBV7-2 -
TGCGCCAGCAGCTTGGCACAGGCGCTGACCTACGAGCAGTACTTC CASSLAQALTYEQYF TRBJ2-7 TRBV5-1 -
TGTGCCAGCAGCCAAACCGCCGGGACACAGGGTCGGCCCTACGAGCAGTACTTC CASSQTAGTQGRPYEQYF TRBJ2-7 TRBV14 -
TGTGCCAGCAGCCTCGAATCTGCCCAGGGGGCAGGCTATGAGCAGTTCTTC CASSLESAQGAGYEQFF TRBJ2-1 TRBV4-2 TRBD1
TGTGCCAGCAGGACGGGACAGGGGTTCGGGACCCAGTACTTC CASRTGQGFGTQYF TRBJ2-5 TRBV2 TRBD1
TGCGCCAGCAGCTTGGGCCCCAGGGTTGAAGCTTTCTTT CASSLGPRVEAFF TRBJ1-1 TRBV5-1 -
TGCGCCAGCAGGCAGAGGCCGAGCAATCAGCCCCAGCATTTT CASRQRPSNQPQHF TRBJ1-5 TRBV4-1 -
TGTGCCAGCAGCTTAGGAGGTCGCACCGGGGAGCTGTTTTTT CASSLGGRTGELFF TRBJ2-2 TRBV11-2 -
TGTGCCAGCAGTTACGCCTTGACAGGGTATGGCTACACCTTC CASSYALTGYGYTF TRBJ1-2 TRBV6-5 TRBD1
TGTGCCAGCCAACAGGGATACGAGCAGTACTTC CASQQGYEQYF TRBJ2-7 TRBV19 -
TGTGCCAGCAGCCAATCGGGACAGGGCCGTAATGAGCAGTTCTTC CASSQSGQGRNEQFF TRBJ2-1 TRBV4-2 TRBD1
TGCGCCAGCAGCTTGGAGGGGGCGAATTTCAATGAGCAGTTCTTC CASSLEGANFNEQFF TRBJ2-1 TRBV5-1 TRBD1
TGCGCCAGCAGGGATGACAGGAATTCACCCCTCCACTTT CASRDDRNSPLHF TRBJ1-6 TRBV5-1 -
TGTGCCAGCAGTTTAGCCAGGAACCTTAATGAAAAACTGTTTTTT CASSLARNLNEKLFF TRBJ1-4 TRBV27 -
TGTGCCAGCTCACCGTATGGAACAGGGGGCATGAGGCAGCCCCAGCATTTT CASSPYGTGGMRQPQHF TRBJ1-5 TRBV18 TRBD1
TGCGCCAGCAGCCGAAGACAGGGCGGCACAGATACGCAGTATTTT CASSRRQGGTDTQYF TRBJ2-3 TRBV9 TRBD1
TGCGCCAGCAGTCACCAGGGCCCGAACACTGAAGCTTTCTTT CASSHQGPNTEAFF TRBJ1-1 TRBV5-1 -
TGTGCCAGCAGTTTTCACTCCCAGAACACTGAAGCTTTCTTT CASSFHSQNTEAFF TRBJ1-1 TRBV6-5 -
TGTGCCACCAGCAGAGGTTCGGCAGGGGGCACAGATACGCAGTATTTT CATSRGSAGGTDTQYF TRBJ2-3 TRBV15 -
TGTGCCAGCAGAGGGGGGGCCTTCACAGATACGCAGTATTTT CASRGGAFTDTQYF TRBJ2-3 TRBV6-5 -
TGTGCCAGCAGCCGCAGGACAGGGGGACGGTTTGGCTACACCTTC CASSRRTGGRFGYTF TRBJ1-2 TRBV6-6 TRBD1
TGTGCCAGCTCACCGAGCAACAGGGGACAAGAGACCCAGTACTTC CASSPSNRGQETQYF TRBJ2-5 TRBV18 TRBD1
TGTGCCAGCAGCTTAGACCCTAAAAATGAGCAGTTCTTC CASSLDPKNEQFF TRBJ2-1 TRBV7-8 -
TGTGCCTGGCACCCGAAAGGGGGACTGAACACTGAAGCTTTCTTT CAWHPKGGLNTEAFF TRBJ1-1 TRBV30 -
TGCGCCAGCAGACTAGCGGGGGCCACCTACAATGAGCAGTTCTTC CASRLAGATYNEQFF TRBJ2-1 TRBV5-1 TRBD2
TGTGCCAGCACCGTTAGTCTAGCGGGGGGCCACTCCTACAATGAGCAGTTCTTC CASTVSLAGGHSYNEQFF TRBJ2-1 TRBV7-9 TRBD2
TGTGCCAGCTCAGGCGGACCACGACAGGGTTCGTATGGCTACACCTTC CASSGGPRQGSYGYTF TRBJ1-2 TRBV18 TRBD1
TGCGCCAGCACCCAAGCGGGGGGTAACACCGGGGAGCTGTTTTTT CASTQAGGNTGELFF TRBJ2-2 TRBV5-1 TRBD2
TGTGCCAGCAGCGTCAATAGCGGGGGGTGGTCAGATACGCAGTATTTT CASSVNSGGWSDTQYF TRBJ2-3 TRBV11-3 TRBD2
TGTGCCAGTAGTGCTACAGGGAAGGTCGCCGGGGAGCTGTTTTTT CASSATGKVAGELFF TRBJ2-2 TRBV19 -
TGTGCCAGCAGTCACCGGGACATCTCGTCGAATGAGCAGTTCTTC CASSHRDISSNEQFF TRBJ2-1 TRBV27 -
TGTGCCAGCAGTGACTCCGGGACAGGGACTTCGAATGAGCAGTTCTTC CASSDSGTGTSNEQFF TRBJ2-1 TRBV6-4 TRBD1
TGTGCCAGTCAGACAGGGGACAATTCACCCCTCCACTTT CASQTGDNSPLHF TRBJ1-6 TRBV6-5 TRBD1
TGTGCCAGCTACAGAGGACAGGGTTTTCAGCCCCAGCATTTT CASYRGQGFQPQHF TRBJ1-5 TRBV5-8 TRBD1
TGTGCCAGCACCCAATCGGGGTATAGCGGCACTGAAGCTTTCTTT CASTQSGYSGTEAFF TRBJ1-1 TRBV9 -